One and the same sample provided the 21 T cell receptor beta chains below, sequenced in a study of T cells in tumors after PD-1 blockade. The data were produced by immunoSEQ multiplex PCR, yet TCRdb's version contains in-frame clones alone and is incomplete. The sample includes 30,000 to 40,000 clones, around 80% of them seen just once. The sample consisted of PBMCs, taken before anti-PD-1 treatment. The receptors shown here come from a human donor with basal cell carcinoma.

In this sample, this clone turned up once. The CDR3 reads CASSFSAAASNQPQHF. The CDR3 DNA reads as TGTGCCAGCAGTTTCTCGGCGGCGGCGAGCAATCAGCCCCAGCATTTT. The genes are TRBV7-8 and TRBJ1-5; no reliable D call. V gave up 6 bases and J gave up 1 base, with 16 bases separating them. The germline gives CDR1 SGHVS, CDR2 FQNEAQ. The CDR3 is made up of 16 amino acids.

The chain is built from TRBV7-2 and TRBJ1-1; D possibly corresponds to TRBD1 (5 bases). V lost 0 bases and J 5 bases, leaving 13 bases between the germline ends. The CDR3 is made up of 15 amino acids. Germline V lookup: CDR1 SGHTA, CDR2 FQGNSA. The CDR3 protein is CASSLAGVARTEAFF. The CDR3 DNA follows: TGTGCCAGCAGCTTAGCGGGGGTCGCAAGGACTGAAGCTTTCTTT.

The V call is TRBV30, the J call TRBJ1-5, with 9 bases identical to TRBD1. The CDR3 runs 15 residues. V shed 3 bases and J 4 bases; nucleotides not matched to a gene: 7. CDR1 is GTSNPN and CDR2 is SVGIG in the germline V gene (reference sequence). CDR3 bases: TGTGCCTGGAGCAGGTCGACAGGGGGAAATCAGCCCCAGCATTTT. Encoded protein: CAWSRSTGGNQPQHF.

V is TRBV7-9 and J is TRBJ1-4, with D unclear. The V end lost 5 bases, the J end lost 3 bases, and 10 bases lay between the germline ends. There are 14 residues in the CDR3. CDR1 is SEHNR and CDR2 is FQNEAQ in the germline V gene (reference sequence). CDR3 sequence: CASSPGRSNEKLFF. CDR3 DNA sequence: TGTGCCAGCAGCCCCGGGAGGTCTAATGAAAAACTGTTTTTT.

This clone appeared once. The chain links TRBV9 to TRBJ1-2; D gene uncertain. The CDR3 consists of 14 residues. Trimming cost V 3 bases and J 6 bases, with 15 bases left between them. CDR1 and CDR2 from the germline V gene are SGDLS and YYNGEE. The CDR3 sequence is CASSAYMVQDGYTF. CDR3 nucleotides: TGTGCCAGCAGCGCCTACATGGTCCAGGATGGCTACACCTTC.

This sequence joins TRBV15 and TRBJ2-3, with a possible D match to TRBD2 (6 bases). Germline CDR1 reads LNHNV; CDR2 reads YYDKDF (reference sequence). The CDR3 has 16 amino acids. The V end lost 3 bases, the J end lost 3 bases, and 16 bases lay between the germline ends. The CDR3 nucleotides read TGTGCCACCAGCAGTAGGGCAGTTGGAGGGACAGATACGCAGTATTTT. This codes for CATSSRAVGGTDTQYF.

V is TRBV29-1 and J is TRBJ1-2; D gene unclear. The germline CDR1 and CDR2 sequences are SQVTM and ANQGSEA. V lost 4 bases to trimming and J lost 1 base, with 16 bases between them. This CDR3 is built from 15 residues. CDR3 sequence reads: CSVVKDGRNNYGYTF. The CDR3 DNA reads as TGCAGCGTTGTTAAGGACGGGCGGAATAACTATGGCTACACCTTC.

This clone was detected a few times. This chain joins TRBV13 and TRBJ1-2; 8 nucleotides match TRBD1. The germline V gene encodes CDR1 PRHDT and CDR2 FYEKMQ (reference sequence). The CDR3 has 15 amino acids. The junction had 8 bases not matched to a gene; V was cut back by 5 bases and J by 3 bases. The CDR3 coding sequence is TGTGCCAGCAGCCAAACAGGGGGGAACGACTATGGCTACACCTTC. Its protein is CASSQTGGNDYGYTF.

The chain uses TRBV2 and TRBJ1-1; TRBD1 might be the D (5 bases). The V gene's germline CDR1 is SNHLY and CDR2 FYNNEI. The CDR3 sequence is 14 residues long. V was cut by 7 bases and J by 5 bases, with 17 bases left in between. The CDR3 DNA reads TGTGCCAGCATCGGACCCAATCGGGGGACTGAAGCTTTCTTT. This translates into CASIGPNRGTEAFF.

V is TRBV4-3 and J is TRBJ2-1; no firm D call. Trimming removed 0 bases at V and 3 bases at J, with 9 bases between. The CDR3 runs 15 residues. Germline V CDR1 and CDR2: LGHNA, YSLEER. Written as DNA, the CDR3 is TGCGCCAGCAGCCAAGATCGATCGGGCTACAATGAGCAGTTCTTC. Translated: CASSQDRSGYNEQFF.

This clone was counted a single time. The CDR3 bases are TGTGCCAGCAGTCTACAGGGGGCAGGGGATACGCAGTATTTT. This translates into CASSLQGAGDTQYF. The V and J genes are TRBV6-5 and TRBJ2-3, with 9 bases that match TRBD1. CDR1 and CDR2 (germline): MNHEY, SVGAGI. This CDR3 spans 14 amino acids. Unmatched junction bases numbered 6, after V lost 5 bases and J lost 6 bases.

This clone was observed a single time. The chain recombines TRBV19 with TRBJ2-3, with 8 bases matching TRBD2. Germline CDR1 and CDR2: LNHDA and SQIVND (reference sequence). This CDR3 is 14 amino acids long. Trimming at V came to 2 bases and at J to 6 bases, leaving 4 bases not matched to a gene. CDR3 in amino acids: CASSISERGDTQYF. The CDR3 coding sequence is TGTGCCAGTAGTATAAGTGAGCGGGGGGATACGCAGTATTTT.

The chain joins TRBV1 to TRBJ1-5; no DNA check was done on the table's D call, TRBD1. TRBV1 is flagged as a pseudogene. The CDR3 runs to 15 residues. CDR3 nucleotides: TGCACCAGCAGCCAGAGGGACAAGATGAGGCAGCCCCAGCATTTT. Its translation is CTSSQRDKMRQPQHF.

V gene TRBV7-2 combines with J gene TRBJ1-2; TRBD1 matches 7 bases. From germline, CDR1 is SGHTA and CDR2 FQGNSA. J was trimmed by 8 bases and V by 3 bases; bases with no gene match: 12. The CDR3 has 15 residues. This chain's CDR3 is CASSFQTDRVDGYTF. CDR3 sequence (DNA): TGTGCCAGCAGCTTCCAAACTGACAGGGTTGACGGCTACACCTTC.

DNA of the CDR3: TGTGCCAGCACTCAGATTCGGGACCTTAAATCCCTAGCCAAAAACATTCAGTACTTC. Residues: CASTQIRDLKSLAKNIQYF. The chain uses TRBV6-4 and TRBJ2-4, with D possibly being TRBD1 or TRBD2 (5 bases each). CDR1 is MRHNA and CDR2 is SNTAGT in the germline V gene. The CDR3 length is 19 residues. V shed 7 bases and J shed 0 bases, with 25 bases lying between them.

Only a few counts were recorded for this clone. The chain joins TRBV10-1 to TRBJ2-3; 12 bases are a match to TRBD2. Germline-derived CDR1 and CDR2 are WNHNN and SYGVQD (reference sequence). The length of the CDR3 is 16 residues. The J segment lost 2 bases and the V segment lost 2 bases, leaving 2 bases of the junction unmatched. The CDR3 is CASSEGLAGNTDTQYF. In DNA, the CDR3 is TGCGCCAGCAGTGAGGGACTAGCGGGGAACACAGATACGCAGTATTTT.

This clone has just one count. The V and J genes are TRBV27 and TRBJ2-7; no clear D. Trimming removed 5 bases from V and 5 bases from J, with 10 bases in between. Looked up from germline, CDR1 is MNHEY and CDR2 is SMNVEV (reference sequence). This CDR3 contains 12 residues. CDR3 in amino acids: CASSHTINEQYF. CDR3 in DNA: TGTGCCAGCAGTCACACTATTAACGAGCAGTACTTC.

The J gene is TRBJ2-4, the V gene TRBV7-2, with D tentatively TRBD2 (6 bases). The CDR3 is 16 amino acids. V shed 5 bases and J shed 5 bases, with 19 bases lying between them. Per germline, CDR1 SGHTA and CDR2 FQGNSA. The CDR3 nucleotides are TGTGCCAGCAGCATCCAGGGTATAGGGAGGCAAAACATTCAGTACTTC. Protein product: CASSIQGIGRQNIQYF.

The V and J genes are TRBV24-1 and TRBJ1-2; 10 bases are a match to TRBD1. V gave up 3 bases and J gave up 5 bases; unmatched junction bases: 5. The CDR3 loop spans 15 amino acids. Per the germline V gene, CDR1 is KGHDR and CDR2 is SFDVKD. CDR3 sequence (DNA): TGTGCCACCAGTGATCTAGACAGGGGGCGATATGGCTACACCTTC. It yields the protein CATSDLDRGRYGYTF.

The chain links TRBV9 to TRBJ2-2; 8 nucleotides line up with TRBD2. The trim removed 3 bases at V and 2 bases at J, leaving 6 bases unmatched. The CDR3 sequence is 16 residues long. Germline lookup yields CDR1 SGDLS and CDR2 YYNGEE. The CDR3 is CASSDRRGENTGELFF. The CDR3 DNA reads as TGTGCCAGCAGCGATCGGCGGGGGGAAAACACCGGGGAGCTGTTTTTT.

For the CDR3, the DNA is TGTGCCAGCAGCTCCCTGGGGGCTGGAAACACCATATATTTT. This encodes CASSSLGAGNTIYF. The rearrangement joins TRBV7-9 to TRBJ1-3; tentatively, D is TRBD1 (5 bases). Trimming shortened V by 4 bases and J by 2 bases, and 9 bases separated the two germline ends. This CDR3 contains 14 residues. Germline CDR1 reads SEHNR; CDR2 reads FQNEAQ (reference sequence). The full variable domain, its missing parts supplied by reference TRBV7-9 and TRBJ1-3, is DTGVSQNPRHKITKRGQNVTFRCDPISEHNRLYWYRQTLGQGPEFLTYFQNEAQLEKSRLLSDRFSAERPKGSFSTLEIQRTEQGDSAMYLCASSSLGAGNTIYFGEGSWLTVV.